Listed below are T cell receptor beta chains from one sample, sequenced in a study of identifying expanded T cells in peripheral blood. Profiled with immunoSEQ multiplex PCR; TCRdb holds only in-frame clones, not every one. The data contain more than 45,000 clones, about four fifths of them seen just once; the ten biggest clones take up roughly a sixth. The sequenced sample consisted of blood. All receptors derive from a person aged 18 to 75 in good health. CDR3s include the opening cysteine and the closing phenylalanine or tryptophan. A D gene is named only where the DNA matches it firmly. For some rows the clone size is stated as once, few or many, or as a class when expanded; others skip it.

>NA|TRBD1|TRBJ2-7|TRBV7-2
CASSKTGQGYEQYF
TGTGCCAGCAGCAAAACGGGACAGGGCTACGAGCAGTACTTC
>NA|TRBD1|TRBJ1-2|TRBV9
CASSDPTGDYGYTF
TGTGCCAGCAGCGATCCGACAGGGGACTATGGCTACACCTTC
>NA|NA|TRBJ1-2|TRBV19
CASRRVDYGYTF
TGTGCCAGTCGCAGGGTGGACTATGGCTACACCTTC
>once|NA|TRBJ2-5|TRBV6-6
CASREQGGSTETQYF
TGTGCCAGCAGGGAGCAGGGGGGGAGTACAGAGACCCAGTACTTC
>NA|NA|TRBJ1-1|TRBV6-6
CASSYFGGGSSGGAFF
TGTGCCAGCAGTTACTTCGGAGGAGGGTCATCTGGGGGAGCTTTCTTT
>NA|TRBD2|TRBJ2-3|TRBV5-1
CASSLTSGEVDTQYF
TGCGCCAGCAGCTTAACCAGCGGGGAGGTAGATACGCAGTATTTT
>NA|NA|TRBJ2-7|TRBV5-4
CASSSDRSPYYEQYF
TGTGCCAGCAGCTCAGACAGATCCCCCTACTACGAGCAGTACTTC
>NA|NA|TRBJ1-1|TRBV18
CASSPPNPHENTEAFF
TGTGCCAGCTCACCACCGAACCCCCATGAAAACACTGAAGCTTTCTTT
>once|TRBD1|TRBJ2-7|TRBV23-1
CASSQGTEKEYF
TGCGCCAGCAGTCAAGGGACAGAAAAAGAGTACTTC
>NA|TRBD2|TRBJ2-3|TRBV5-8
CASSLSGSVDTQYF
TGTGCCAGCAGCTTGAGCGGGAGTGTAGATACGCAGTATTTT
>NA|NA|TRBJ2-7|TRBV11-3
CASSFRTYEQYF
TGTGCCAGCAGCTTTAGGACCTACGAGCAGTACTTC
>NA|NA|TRBJ2-5|TRBV14
CASSQISGWTETQYF
TGTGCCAGCAGCCAGATCAGTGGGTGGACCGAGACCCAGTACTTC
>NA|NA|TRBJ2-5|TRBV7-6
CASSLRAHVREQETQYF
TGTGCCAGCAGCTTAAGGGCCCACGTTCGAGAACAAGAGACCCAGTACTTC
>NA|NA|TRBJ2-5|TRBV15
CATSRVGLGGKETQYF
TGTGCCACCAGCAGAGTTGGGCTAGGGGGTAAAGAGACCCAGTACTTC
>once|NA|TRBJ2-5|TRBV5-1
CASSPGYGNQETQYF
TGCGCCAGCAGCCCGGGTTACGGGAACCAAGAGACCCAGTACTTC
>NA|TRBD2|TRBJ2-2|TRBV29-1
CSVAAGGPTGELFF
TGCAGCGTTGCCGCGGGAGGGCCCACCGGGGAGCTGTTTTTT
>NA|TRBD2|TRBJ2-7|TRBV19
CATRAHGTSHPEQYF
TGTGCCACCCGAGCCCACGGGACTAGTCACCCCGAGCAGTACTTC
>NA|TRBD1|TRBJ2-5|TRBV2
CASSERRQGAGGETQYF
TGTGCCAGCAGTGAAAGACGACAGGGGGCAGGAGGAGAGACCCAGTACTTC
>NA|NA|TRBJ1-4|TRBV5-4
CASSDPRASEKLFF
TGTGCCAGCAGCGACCCCAGGGCTTCTGAAAAACTGTTTTTT
>once|NA|TRBJ1-1|TRBV2
CACQTRLRTDEAFF
TGTGCCTGTCAAACCCGACTAAGGACGGACGAAGCTTTCTTT
>once|NA|TRBJ2-1|TRBV14
CASSRIYNEQFF
TGTGCCAGCAGCAGGATATACAATGAGCAGTTCTTC
>NA|TRBD2|TRBJ2-7|TRBV28
CASSLTPPGWRGLANEQYF
TGTGCCAGCAGTTTAACCCCCCCAGGGTGGCGGGGACTAGCGAACGAGCAGTACTTC
>NA|TRBD2|TRBJ2-3|TRBV2
CASRVLAGGRDTQYF
TGTGCCAGCAGAGTCCTAGCGGGAGGAAGAGATACGCAGTATTTT
>NA|TRBD2|TRBJ2-1|TRBV30
CAWSQSLRASGRPYEQFF
TGTGCCTGGAGCCAGTCTTTAAGGGCTAGCGGGAGACCATATGAGCAGTTCTTC
>NA|TRBD1|TRBJ1-2|TRBV7-9
CASGSGQGSNYGYTF
TGTGCCAGCGGATCCGGACAGGGTTCTAACTATGGCTACACCTTC
>NA|TRBD1|TRBJ1-1|TRBV5-1
CASSLGQSTEAFF
TGCGCCAGCAGCCTGGGACAGAGCACTGAAGCTTTCTTT
>NA|NA|TRBJ1-2|TRBV7-9
CASSLLLGNGYTF
TGTGCCAGCAGCTTGCTTCTCGGCAATGGCTACACCTTC
>NA|TRBD2|TRBJ2-3|TRBV28
CASSTQRGLTDTQYF
TGTGCCAGCAGTACTCAGCGGGGACTCACAGATACGCAGTATTTT
>NA|NA|TRBJ2-2|TRBV27
CASSRPTGELFF
TGTGCCAGCAGTCGACCAACCGGGGAGCTGTTTTTT
>NA|TRBD2|TRBJ2-5|TRBV5-1
CASSLEARREGTQTQYF
TGCGCCAGCAGCTTGGAAGCACGAAGGGAGGGGACGCAGACCCAGTACTTC
>NA|NA|TRBJ2-5|TRBV18
CASSPPQGTIKETQYF
TGTGCCAGCTCACCACCTCAGGGGACAATTAAAGAGACCCAGTACTTC
>NA|NA|TRBJ2-2|TRBV13
CASSLTSAYTGELFF
TGTGCCAGCAGCTTAACTTCTGCTTACACCGGGGAGCTGTTTTTT
>NA|NA|TRBJ2-3|TRBV6-4
CASGAGESTDTQYF
TGTGCCAGCGGTGCAGGGGAAAGCACAGATACGCAGTATTTT
>NA|NA|TRBJ2-4|TRBV27
CASSTTRQVPSQYF
TGTGCCAGCAGTACAACCCGACAGGTCCCGTCCCAGTACTTC
>NA|NA|TRBJ1-5|TRBV10-3
CAIHEGGNQPQHF
TGTGCCATCCACGAGGGGGGCAATCAGCCCCAGCATTTT
>NA|NA|TRBJ1-2|TRBV30
CARWVIGGQGYTF
TGTGCCCGCTGGGTTATAGGAGGGCAGGGCTACACCTTC
>NA|NA|TRBJ2-5|TRBV5-1
CASSSGRVETQYF
TGCGCCAGCAGCTCGGGAAGGGTGGAGACCCAGTACTTC
>few|NA|TRBJ2-3|TRBV29-1
CSVLGRTSTDTQYF
TGCAGCGTTTTGGGACGGACGAGCACAGATACGCAGTATTTT
>medium-sized|NA|TRBJ1-2|TRBV19
CASTQTSGSRYGYTF
TGTGCCAGTACTCAAACTTCGGGGTCCCGCTATGGCTACACCTTC
>NA|TRBD1|TRBJ1-1|TRBV6-1
CASSGLQGANTEAFF
TGTGCCAGCAGTGGGTTACAGGGGGCAAACACTGAAGCTTTCTTT
>NA|NA|TRBJ1-1|TRBV5-4
CASSRNRVVAEAFF
TGTGCCAGCAGCAGAAACAGGGTAGTTGCTGAAGCTTTCTTT
>NA|NA|TRBJ1-2|TRBV30
CAWSTGGLGYTF
TGTGCCTGGTCTACCGGGGGCTTAGGCTACACCTTC
>few|NA|TRBJ1-5|TRBV7-2
CASSQDGGDEPQHF
TGTGCCAGCAGCCAAGACGGGGGGGACGAGCCCCAGCATTTT
>NA|TRBD1|TRBJ2-7|TRBV29-1
CSCGQGYEQYF
TGCAGCTGCGGACAGGGCTACGAGCAGTACTTC
>NA|NA|TRBJ2-2|TRBV19
CASSNEGPGELFF
TGTGCCAGTAGTAACGAAGGTCCCGGGGAGCTGTTTTTT
>NA|NA|TRBJ2-2|TRBV5-6
CASSPGTENTGELFF
TGTGCCAGCAGTCCCGGGACCGAGAACACCGGGGAGCTGTTTTTT
>NA|NA|TRBJ1-1|TRBV18
CASSLAGRGNTEAFF
TGTGCCAGCTCACTCGCCGGGAGGGGGAACACTGAAGCTTTCTTT
>NA|TRBD2|TRBJ2-3|TRBV9
CASSARMTSGYTDTQYF
TGTGCCAGCAGCGCGAGAATGACTAGCGGTTACACAGATACGCAGTATTTT
>NA|TRBD1|TRBJ1-5|TRBV6-1
CASNPGQGRGQPQHF
TGTGCCAGCAACCCGGGACAGGGGAGGGGTCAGCCCCAGCATTTT
>NA|TRBD1|TRBJ1-2|TRBV9
CASSVYPGQGFDGYTF
TGTGCCAGCAGCGTATATCCGGGACAGGGATTTGATGGCTACACCTTC
>NA|TRBD1|TRBJ2-2|TRBV19
CASSGQGATGELFF
TGTGCCAGTAGTGGGCAGGGGGCGACCGGGGAGCTGTTTTTT
>NA|NA|TRBJ2-2|TRBV9
CASSVSAGELFF
TGTGCCAGCAGCGTATCGGCCGGGGAGCTGTTTTTT
>NA|NA|TRBJ1-4|TRBV19
CASRDPATNEKLFF
TGTGCCAGTAGGGACCCTGCAACTAATGAAAAACTGTTTTTT
>NA|TRBD1|TRBJ2-2|TRBV6-1
CALRPRGRTGELFF
TGTGCCCTCAGGCCAAGGGGGCGAACCGGGGAGCTGTTTTTT
>NA|TRBD1|TRBJ1-1|TRBV19
CASSHRGLKDTEAFF
TGTGCCAGCTCTCACAGGGGGCTGAAGGACACTGAAGCTTTCTTT